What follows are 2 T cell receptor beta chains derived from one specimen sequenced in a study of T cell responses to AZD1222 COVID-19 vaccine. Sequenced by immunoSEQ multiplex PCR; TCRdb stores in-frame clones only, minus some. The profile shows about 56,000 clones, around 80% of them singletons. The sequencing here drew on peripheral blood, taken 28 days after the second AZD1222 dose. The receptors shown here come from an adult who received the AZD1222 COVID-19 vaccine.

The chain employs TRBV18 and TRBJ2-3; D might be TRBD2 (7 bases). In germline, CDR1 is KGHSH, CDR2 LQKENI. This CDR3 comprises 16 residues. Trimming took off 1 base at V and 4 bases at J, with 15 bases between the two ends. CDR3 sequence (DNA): TGTGCCAGCTCACCACTTGGGGGGGCGTCGGCAGATACGCAGTATTTT. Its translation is CASSPLGGASADTQYF.

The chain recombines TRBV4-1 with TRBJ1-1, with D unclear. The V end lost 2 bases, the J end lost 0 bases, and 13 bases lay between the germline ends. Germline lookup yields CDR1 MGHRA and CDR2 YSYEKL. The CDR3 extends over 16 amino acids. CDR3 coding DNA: TGCGCCAGCAGCCAAAACCCGGACGGGCTGAACACTGAAGCTTTCTTT. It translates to CASSQNPDGLNTEAFF.